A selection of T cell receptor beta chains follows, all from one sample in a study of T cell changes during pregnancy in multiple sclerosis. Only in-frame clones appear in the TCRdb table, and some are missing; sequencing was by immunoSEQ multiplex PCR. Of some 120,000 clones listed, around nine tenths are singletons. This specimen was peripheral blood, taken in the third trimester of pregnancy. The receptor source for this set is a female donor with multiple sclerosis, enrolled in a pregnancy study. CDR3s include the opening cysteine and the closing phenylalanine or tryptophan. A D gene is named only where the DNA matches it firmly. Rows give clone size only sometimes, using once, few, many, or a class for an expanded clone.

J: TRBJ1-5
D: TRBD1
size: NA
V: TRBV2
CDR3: CASSGGLDQPQHF
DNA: TGTGCCAGTTCAGGGGGGCTGGATCAGCCCCAGCATTTT

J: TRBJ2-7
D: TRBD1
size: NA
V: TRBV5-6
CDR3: CASSVPGQNYEQYF
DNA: TGTGCCAGCAGCGTGCCGGGACAGAACTACGAGCAGTACTTC

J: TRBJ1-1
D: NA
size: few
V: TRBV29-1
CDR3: CSVELAGAFGAFF
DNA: TGCAGCGTTGAGTTGGCAGGTGCCTTCGGAGCTTTCTTT

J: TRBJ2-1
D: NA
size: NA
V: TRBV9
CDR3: CASSPIGTSNPNEQFF
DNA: TGTGCCAGCAGCCCGATCGGGACTTCCAACCCCAATGAGCAGTTCTTC

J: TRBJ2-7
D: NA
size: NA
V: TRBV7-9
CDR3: CASSLKGVAGAHYEQYF
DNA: TGTGCCAGCAGCTTAAAGGGGGTTGCAGGGGCCCACTACGAGCAGTACTTC

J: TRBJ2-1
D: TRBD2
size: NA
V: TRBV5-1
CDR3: CASSAASGRRNEQFF
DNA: TGCGCCAGCAGCGCCGCTAGCGGGAGACGGAATGAGCAGTTCTTC

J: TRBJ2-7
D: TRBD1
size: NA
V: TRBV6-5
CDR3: CASSRDSYEQYF
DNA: TGTGCCAGCAGCCGGGACAGCTACGAGCAGTACTTC

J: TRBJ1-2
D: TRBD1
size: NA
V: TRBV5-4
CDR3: CASRRPGQGEGGYTF
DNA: TGTGCCAGCAGGCGTCCGGGACAGGGGGAGGGTGGCTACACCTTC

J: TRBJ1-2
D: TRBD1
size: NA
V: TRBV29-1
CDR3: CSVPDREAFGYTF
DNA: TGCAGCGTCCCCGACAGGGAAGCCTTCGGCTACACCTTC

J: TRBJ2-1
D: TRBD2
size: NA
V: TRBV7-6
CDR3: CASNPGGNYNEQFF
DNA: TGTGCCAGCAACCCCGGGGGGAATTACAATGAGCAGTTCTTC

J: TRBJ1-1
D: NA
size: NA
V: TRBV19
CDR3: CASTPGFNTEAFF
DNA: TGTGCCAGTACCCCGGGGTTTAACACTGAAGCTTTCTTT

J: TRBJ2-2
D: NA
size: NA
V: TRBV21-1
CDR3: CASTPTSGANTGELFF
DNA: TGTGCCAGCACCCCGACTAGCGGGGCTAACACCGGGGAGCTGTTTTTT

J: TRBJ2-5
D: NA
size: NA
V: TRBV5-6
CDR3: CASSFPGSRQETQYF
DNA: TGTGCCAGCAGCTTCCCCGGGTCTAGGCAAGAGACCCAGTACTTC

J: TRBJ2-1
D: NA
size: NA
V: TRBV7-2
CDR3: CASSLQGYNEQFF
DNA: TGTGCCAGCAGCTTACAGGGTTACAATGAGCAGTTCTTC

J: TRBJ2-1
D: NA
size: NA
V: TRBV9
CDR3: CASSVAGGVGSYNEQFF
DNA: TGTGCCAGCAGCGTAGCTGGCGGTGTTGGGTCCTACAATGAGCAGTTCTTC

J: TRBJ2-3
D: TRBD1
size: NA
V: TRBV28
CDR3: CASSPIRDRSTDTQYF
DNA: TGTGCCAGCAGTCCTATCCGGGACAGGAGCACAGATACGCAGTATTTT

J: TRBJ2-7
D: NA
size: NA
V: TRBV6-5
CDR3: CASSYSPGSLEQYF
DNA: TGTGCCAGCAGTTACTCTCCGGGGTCCCTCGAGCAGTACTTC

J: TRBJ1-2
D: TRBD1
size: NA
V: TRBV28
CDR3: CASSPLGQGYGYTF
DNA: TGTGCCAGCAGTCCCCTTGGACAGGGCTATGGCTACACCTTC

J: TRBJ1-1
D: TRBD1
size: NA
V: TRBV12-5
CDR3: CASAPDRGYTEAFF
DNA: TGTGCTAGTGCCCCCGACAGGGGTTACACTGAAGCTTTCTTT

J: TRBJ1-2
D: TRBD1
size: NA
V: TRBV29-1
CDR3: CSVDGTEVNYGYTF
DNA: TGCAGCGTTGATGGGACAGAGGTTAACTATGGCTACACCTTC

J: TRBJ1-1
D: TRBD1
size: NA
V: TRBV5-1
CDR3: CASSIDRGSDTEAFF
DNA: TGCGCCAGCAGCATTGACAGGGGGAGCGACACTGAAGCTTTCTTT

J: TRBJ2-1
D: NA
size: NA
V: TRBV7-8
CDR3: CASSVRETSYNEQFF
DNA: TGTGCCAGCAGCGTACGGGAGACGTCTTACAATGAGCAGTTCTTC

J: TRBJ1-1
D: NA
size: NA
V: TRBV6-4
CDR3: CASSDPSKETILNTEAFF
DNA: TGTGCCAGCAGTGACCCATCCAAAGAGACAATCCTGAACACTGAAGCTTTCTTT

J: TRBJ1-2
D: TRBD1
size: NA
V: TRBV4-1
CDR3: CASSQHRGNAYGYTF
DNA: TGCGCCAGCAGCCAACACAGGGGGAACGCCTATGGCTACACCTTC

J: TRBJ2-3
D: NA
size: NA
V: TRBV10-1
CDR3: CASSESAGVGDTQYF
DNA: TGCGCCAGCAGTGAGTCAGCGGGTGTAGGAGATACGCAGTATTTT

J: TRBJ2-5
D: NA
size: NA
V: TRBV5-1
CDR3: CASSLRTASVQETQYF
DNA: TGCGCCAGCAGCTTAAGGACAGCCTCGGTCCAAGAGACCCAGTACTTC

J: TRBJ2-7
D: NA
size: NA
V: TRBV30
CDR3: CASLVADEQYF
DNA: TGTGCCTCTCTCGTAGCAGACGAGCAGTACTTC